This paragraph covers one TCR beta chain sequence. Its antigen remains unidentified. CDR3 length equals 17 residues. Constant-segment-primed 5'RACE gave TCR alpha and TCR beta cDNA libraries with sample barcodes and UMIs. TCRdb reprocessed the 5' RACE reads via MiXCR and lists one record per CDR3 protein. The sample holds some 200,000 distinct CDR3 sequences, about 20% seen once. The source of the sample is a study of T-cell memory formation after mild COVID-19. Findings and limits, study-wide: The authors did not confirm SARS-CoV-2 specificity of second-wave clones peaking day 37.

This sequence was found in an adult woman who had mild COVID-19 (a few samples of this study predate the infection). Cell type and time point are not known. The sample was PBMCs or a T cell subset sorted from them (not recorded which). The J gene is TRBJ2-2, the V gene TRBV1; the D segment call TRBD2 is taken from the table without a DNA check. TRBV1 is marked as a pseudogene. The CDR3 DNA follows: TGCACCAGCAGCCCCGACTCGCGGGGGAGAAACACCGGGGAGCTGTTTTTT. Translated: CTSSPDSRGRNTGELFF.